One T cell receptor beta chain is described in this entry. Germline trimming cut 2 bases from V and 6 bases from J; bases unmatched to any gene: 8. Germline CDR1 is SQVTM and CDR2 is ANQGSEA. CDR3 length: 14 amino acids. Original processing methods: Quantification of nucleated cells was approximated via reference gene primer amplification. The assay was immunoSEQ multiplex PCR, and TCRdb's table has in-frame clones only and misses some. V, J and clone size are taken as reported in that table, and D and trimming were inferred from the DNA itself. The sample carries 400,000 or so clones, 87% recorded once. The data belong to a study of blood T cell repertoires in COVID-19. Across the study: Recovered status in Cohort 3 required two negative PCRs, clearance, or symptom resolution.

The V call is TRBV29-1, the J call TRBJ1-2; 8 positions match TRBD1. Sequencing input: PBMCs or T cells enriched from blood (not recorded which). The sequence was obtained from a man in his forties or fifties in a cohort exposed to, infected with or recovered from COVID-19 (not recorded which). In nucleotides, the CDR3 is TGCAGCGTTGAACGAGACAGGGGAAGGCATGGCTACACCTTC. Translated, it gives CSVERDRGRHGYTF.